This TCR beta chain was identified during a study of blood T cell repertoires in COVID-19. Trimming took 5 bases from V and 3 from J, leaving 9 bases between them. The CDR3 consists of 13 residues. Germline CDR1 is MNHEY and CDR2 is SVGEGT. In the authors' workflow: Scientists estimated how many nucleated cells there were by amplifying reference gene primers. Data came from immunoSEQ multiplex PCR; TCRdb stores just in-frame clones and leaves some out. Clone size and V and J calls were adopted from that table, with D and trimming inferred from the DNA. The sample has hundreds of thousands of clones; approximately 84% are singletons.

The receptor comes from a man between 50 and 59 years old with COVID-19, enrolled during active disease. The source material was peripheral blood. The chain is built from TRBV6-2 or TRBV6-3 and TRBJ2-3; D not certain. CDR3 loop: CASSATETDTQYF. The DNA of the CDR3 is TGTGCCAGCAGTGCAACAGAAACAGATACGCAGTATTTT.